A single sample is the source of the 5 T cell receptor beta chains below, sequenced in a study of blood T cell repertoires in COVID-19. Assay used: immunoSEQ multiplex PCR; TCRdb lists only in-frame clones, some missing. The data show approximately 330,000 clones, roughly 87% seen once. Sequenced material: peripheral blood. These receptors were collected from a young man with COVID-19, enrolled during active disease.

The chain employs TRBV11-1 and TRBJ2-1; D unresolved. Germline V gene lookup returns CDR1 SGHAT and CDR2 FQDESV (reference sequence). V was clipped by 4 bases and J by 6 bases, with 7 bases between them. The CDR3 extends over 12 amino acids. The CDR3 DNA follows: TGTGCCAGCAGCTCCTTATCCAATGAGCAGTTCTTC. This translates into CASSSLSNEQFF. The variable domain in full, completed from reference TRBV11-1 and TRBJ2-1, reads EAEVAQSPRYKITEKSQAVAFWCDPISGHATLYWYRQILGQGPELLVQFQDESVVDDSQLPKDRFSAERLKGVDSTLKIQPAELGDSAMYLCASSSLSNEQFFGPGTRLTVL.

The chain has TRBV19 and TRBJ1-4, with 7 bases aligning to TRBD1. The CDR3 runs 14 residues. In germline, CDR1 is LNHDA, CDR2 SQIVND (reference sequence). V dropped 6 bases and J dropped 4; count of bases not matched to a gene: 5. The CDR3: CASSPGQINEKLFF. In DNA form, the CDR3 reads TGTGCCAGTAGCCCGGGACAGATTAATGAAAAACTGTTTTTT.

The J gene is TRBJ1-1, the V gene TRBV6-5; D is undetermined. V lost 1 base and J lost 1, with 13 bases in between. The germline CDR1 and CDR2 sequences are MNHEY and SVGAGI. The CDR3 has 16 residues. In nucleotides, the CDR3 is TGTGCCAGCAGTTACTTCCCCGACGGGAAGAACACTGAAGCTTTCTTT. Amino acid sequence: CASSYFPDGKNTEAFF.

The chain combines TRBV5-4 with TRBJ2-3, with a possible D match to TRBD1 (6 bases). The CDR3 runs to 16 residues. V shed 4 bases and J shed 1 base, with 16 bases lying between them. Germline V gene data show CDR1 as SGHNT and CDR2 as YYREEE (reference sequence). CDR3 in amino acids: CASSQGTGLGTDTQYF. The CDR3 region has the DNA TGTGCCAGCAGCCAAGGTACAGGGCTAGGCACAGATACGCAGTATTTT.

The chain uses TRBV6-5 and TRBJ2-7; no reliable D call. V shed 0 bases and J shed 0 bases, with 12 bases lying between them. There are 16 residues in the CDR3. The germline gives CDR1 MNHEY, CDR2 SVGAGI. The CDR3 nucleotides are TGTGCCAGCAGTTACTCCACCCCCTGGAGCTCCTACGAGCAGTACTTC. Translating gives CASSYSTPWSSYEQYF.